Presented here are 32 T cell receptor beta chains from one specimen sequenced in a study of T cell changes during pregnancy in multiple sclerosis. The data were produced by immunoSEQ multiplex PCR, yet TCRdb's version contains in-frame clones alone and is incomplete. The sample lists around 61,000 clones, 90% occurring once. The sequences come from peripheral blood, collected in the first trimester of pregnancy. These receptors were obtained from a female donor in good health, enrolled as a control in a pregnancy study.

V is TRBV15 and J is TRBJ1-2; TRBD1 aligns across 11 bases. The germline V gene encodes CDR1 LNHNV and CDR2 YYDKDF (reference sequence). V was pared by 3 bases and J by 6 bases, with 3 bases of the junction left unmatched. CDR3 size: 14 residues. Written as DNA, the CDR3 is TGTGCCACCAGCAGTGGACAGGGGGCTGATGGCTACACCTTC. The encoded protein is CATSSGQGADGYTF. Combining the CDR3 with reference TRBV15 and TRBJ1-2 gives the whole variable domain DAMVIQNPRYQVTQFGKPVTLSCSQTLNHNVMYWYQQKSSQAPKLLFHYYDKDFNNEADTPDNFQSRRPNTSFCFLDIRSPGLGDTAMYLCATSSGQGADGYTFGSGTRLTVV.

Worth noting for this clone: An end of the junction differs from the germline gene, which may be a read error. The CDR3: CASREDRGEDTGELFF. DNA of the CDR3: TGTGCCAGCAGGGAAGACAGGGGAGAGGACACCGGGGAGCTGTTTTTT. The chain has TRBV2 and TRBJ2-2; 8 bases line up with TRBD1. CDR3 length: 16 amino acids. Germline V CDR1 and CDR2: SNHLY, FYNNEI. Using reference TRBV2 and TRBJ2-2 for the parts outside the CDR3, the full variable domain is EPEVTQTPSHQVTQMGQEVILRCVPISNHLYFYWYRQILGQKVEFLVSFYNNEISEKSEIFDDQFSVERPDGSNFTLKIRSTKLEDSAMYFCASREDRGEDTGELFFGEGSRLTVL.

The chain is built from TRBV9 and TRBJ2-1; tentative D call: TRBD1 (5 bases). V lost 0 bases and J lost 10, with 20 bases in between. The CDR3 is 16 amino acids. Germline V gives CDR1 SGDLS, CDR2 YYNGEE. The CDR3 here is CASSVEAGLVGVEQFF. In DNA, the CDR3 is TGTGCCAGCAGCGTAGAGGCTGGGTTGGTAGGGGTCGAGCAGTTCTTC. Complete variable domain (other parts from reference TRBV9 and TRBJ2-1): DSGVTQTPKHLITATGQRVTLRCSPRSGDLSVYWYQQSLDQGLQFLIQYYNGEERAKGNILERFSAQQFPDLHSELNLSSLELGDSALYFCASSVEAGLVGVEQFFGPGTRLTVL.

The chain links TRBV6-6 to TRBJ1-1; 8 positions match TRBD1. The germline CDR1 and CDR2 sequences are MNHNY and SVGAGI (reference sequence). The CDR3 has 16 amino acids. V dropped 5 bases and J dropped 4; count of bases not matched to a gene: 12. CDR3 coding DNA: TGTGCCAGCAGTACTAAAAGGACAGGGCAAGTCACTGAAGCTTTCTTT. Translating it yields CASSTKRTGQVTEAFF.

V is TRBV11-3 and J is TRBJ2-7; D gene unclear. V was clipped by 5 bases and J by 4 bases, with 6 bases between them. Germline CDR1 and CDR2: SGHNT and YENEEA. The CDR3 covers 11 residues. The CDR3 sequence: CASSLKYEQYF. In nucleotides, the CDR3 is TGTGCCAGCAGCCTTAAATACGAGCAGTACTTC. The variable domain in full, with the rest retrieved from reference TRBV11-3 and TRBJ2-7, is EAGVVQSPRYKIIEKKQPVAFWCNPISGHNTLYWYLQNLGQGPELLIRYENEEAVDDSQLPKDRFSAERLKGVDSTLKIQPAELGDSAVYLCASSLKYEQYFGPGTRLTVT.

The rearrangement uses TRBV27 and TRBJ1-1; 7 bases line up with TRBD1. The CDR3 loop spans 16 amino acids. V lost 5 bases and J lost 0; bases outside the gene matches: 9. Germline CDR1 reads MNHEY; CDR2 reads SMNVEV (reference sequence). CDR3 region: CASSTFSGQMNTEAFF. Here the CDR3 DNA reads TGTGCCAGCAGTACTTTTTCGGGACAGATGAACACTGAAGCTTTCTTT.

The chain recombines TRBV7-8 with TRBJ1-1; the D is unclear. The V gene lost 5 bases and the J gene lost 1 base, with 14 bases spanning the gap. CDR1 is SGHVS and CDR2 is FQNEAQ in the germline V gene. CDR3 length equals 15 residues. The DNA for the CDR3 is TGTGCCAGCAGCCCTCAGATGAATCGGAACACTGAAGCTTTCTTT. Its translation: CASSPQMNRNTEAFF. The full variable domain, its missing parts supplied by reference TRBV7-8 and TRBJ1-1, is GAGVSQSPRYKVAKRGQDVALRCDPISGHVSLFWYQQALGQGPEFLTYFQNEAQLDKSGLPSDRFFAERPEGSVSTLKIQRTQQEDSAVYLCASSPQMNRNTEAFFGQGTRLTVV.

The V call is TRBV27, the J call TRBJ1-2; 8 bases are shared with TRBD1. After removal of 3 bases from V and 8 bases from J, the junction contained 5 bases not matched to a gene. Germline V gene sequence: CDR1 MNHEY, CDR2 SMNVEV (reference sequence). This CDR3 is 13 amino acids long. CDR3 loop: CASSFSGGNGYTF. The CDR3 DNA reads as TGTGCCAGCAGTTTCTCAGGGGGCAACGGCTACACCTTC.

This chain joins TRBV7-2 and TRBJ2-3; no reliable D call. Trimming shortened V by 1 base and J by 6 bases, and 8 bases separated the two germline ends. Germline V gene lookup returns CDR1 SGHTA and CDR2 FQGNSA. The CDR3 contains 13 residues. The CDR3 here is CASSLGHRDTQYF. CDR3 bases: TGTGCCAGCAGCTTAGGCCATCGGGATACGCAGTATTTT.

This chain links TRBV18 with TRBJ2-1, with TRBD1 matching 8 bases. Trimming took 3 bases from V and 5 from J; bases not matched to a gene: 9. The CDR3 length is 16 residues. CDR1 is KGHSH, CDR2 LQKENI, per germline. CDR3 sequence (DNA): TGTGCCAGCTCACCGGGACAGGCCTTTTCTAACAATGAGCAGTTCTTC. Translated, it gives CASSPGQAFSNNEQFF.

The table lists this clone with a count of one. J is TRBJ2-5 and V is TRBV13, with D perhaps matching TRBD2 (6 bases). With 2 bases removed from V and 5 bases from J, the gap between germline ends came to 9 bases. The CDR3 covers 13 residues. CDR1 and CDR2 from the germline V gene are PRHDT and FYEKMQ (reference sequence). The CDR3 reads CASSLRLVETQYF. The CDR3 DNA reads TGTGCCAGCAGCTTAAGACTAGTGGAGACCCAGTACTTC.

This sequence joins TRBV7-2 and TRBJ1-1, with TRBD1 identical over 7 bases. The CDR3 has 15 amino acids. The V segment lost 10 bases and the J segment 3 bases; nucleotides outside the gene matches: 14. Germline loops: CDR1 SGHTA, CDR2 FQGNSA. Here the CDR3 reads CATERLYRGDTEAFF. DNA for the CDR3: TGTGCCACCGAGCGTCTTTACAGGGGAGACACTGAAGCTTTCTTT.

Here the CDR3 reads CASSLMGQGAVETQYF. DNA for the CDR3: TGCGCCAGCAGCCTCATGGGACAGGGGGCGGTGGAGACCCAGTACTTC. V and J are TRBV5-1 and TRBJ2-5, with 12 bases identical to TRBD1. After removal of 4 bases from V and 5 bases from J, the junction contained 9 bases not matched to a gene. CDR3 length: 16 residues. The V gene's germline CDR1 is SGHRS and CDR2 YFSETQ.

This chain connects TRBV6-1 to TRBJ2-1, with D uncertain. The CDR3 contains 14 residues. The V and J ends lost 2 bases and 4 bases respectively, with 9 bases between them. Germline V lookup: CDR1 MNHNS, CDR2 SASEGT. Here the CDR3 reads CASSEPGGYNEQFF. The CDR3 nucleotides read TGTGCCAGCAGTGAACCCGGTGGTTACAATGAGCAGTTCTTC.

The gene calls are TRBV7-3 and TRBJ2-7; TRBD2 might be the D (5 bases). Trimming took off 0 bases at V and 5 bases at J, with 8 bases between the two ends. The CDR3 length is 13 residues. CDR1 is SGHTA, CDR2 FQGTGA, per germline. The CDR3 DNA reads as TGTGCCAGCAGCTTAACCCCGGGGAACGAGCAGTACTTC. It codes for CASSLTPGNEQYF.

The chain joins TRBV7-9 to TRBJ2-7, with a weak D call TRBD2 (5 bases). Per the germline V gene, CDR1 is SEHNR and CDR2 is FQNEAQ (reference sequence). Trimming left V 5 bases short and J 1 base short, with 21 bases between. This CDR3 spans 17 amino acids. This CDR3 reads CASSATGLPSGSYEQYF. DNA for the CDR3: TGTGCCAGCAGCGCCACGGGTCTGCCCAGCGGATCCTACGAGCAGTACTTC.

The rearrangement joins TRBV7-6 to TRBJ1-2, with 11 bases matching TRBD1. The CDR3 length is 15 residues. Germline lookup yields CDR1 SGHVS and CDR2 FNYEAQ. J gave up 8 bases and V 5 bases, and 10 bases lay outside the gene matches. This chain's CDR3 is CASSPGQGVLGGYTF. The DNA of the CDR3 is TGTGCCAGCAGCCCGGGACAGGGGGTCCTCGGGGGCTACACCTTC.

As to this clone: Within the sample, other DNA sequences also encode this same CDR3. The chain employs TRBV6-5 and TRBJ2-2; 12 nucleotides agree with TRBD2. The J segment lost 7 bases and the V segment lost 5 bases, leaving 5 bases of the junction unmatched. The CDR3 extends over 15 amino acids. The germline gives CDR1 MNHEY, CDR2 SVGAGI. CDR3 DNA sequence: TGTGCCAGCAGTCCGCGACTAGCGGGGGACGGGGAGCTGTTTTTT. Protein product: CASSPRLAGDGELFF.

The chain links TRBV11-2 to TRBJ1-6, with 7 bases identical to TRBD1. Germline CDR1 SGHAT, CDR2 FQNNGV. J lost 7 bases, V lost 8 bases, and 8 bases had no gene match. The CDR3 is made up of 14 amino acids. Written as DNA, the CDR3 is TGTGCCAGCCGAACCGGGACAGAGAATTCACCCCTCCACTTT. Its protein product is CASRTGTENSPLHF.

The chain carries TRBV7-3 and TRBJ1-1; a weak D match, TRBD1 (6 bases). V was clipped by 4 bases and J by 4 bases, with 16 bases between them. The CDR3 length is 15 residues. CDR1 and CDR2 (germline): SGHTA, FQGTGA. CDR3 region: CASSSQQGFVTEAFF. The CDR3 DNA reads TGTGCCAGCAGCTCCCAACAGGGATTCGTCACTGAAGCTTTCTTT. The full variable domain, with the rest looked up from reference TRBV7-3 and TRBJ1-1, is GAGVSQTPSNKVTEKGKYVELRCDPISGHTALYWYRQSLGQGPEFLIYFQGTGAADDSGLPNDRFFAVRPEGSVSTLKIQRTERGDSAVYLCASSSQQGFVTEAFFGQGTRLTVV.

V is TRBV6-5 and J is TRBJ2-2, with 9 bases identical to TRBD1. The CDR3 is made up of 15 amino acids. With 6 bases clipped from V and 3 bases from J, the junction kept 5 bases outside the gene matches. CDR1 and CDR2 from the germline V gene are MNHEY and SVGAGI. DNA of the CDR3: TGTGCCAGCAGAACCTGGACAGGGGACACCGGGGAGCTGTTTTTT. Encoded protein: CASRTWTGDTGELFF.

This rearrangement joins TRBV6-5 to TRBJ2-7, with 7 positions matching TRBD1. This CDR3 contains 12 residues. The germline CDR1 and CDR2 sequences are MNHEY and SVGAGI. Unmatched junction bases numbered 5, after V lost 6 bases and J lost 6 bases. This CDR3 is CASSTTGFEQYF. The CDR3, as DNA: TGTGCCAGCAGCACGACAGGGTTCGAGCAGTACTTC.

This clone has just a few counts. The chain recombines TRBV7-3 with TRBJ1-1, with D maybe TRBD1 (5 bases). V was trimmed by 3 bases and J by 4 bases, leaving 9 bases between them. Germline values: CDR1 SGHTA, CDR2 FQGTGA. This CDR3 is 13 amino acids long. The DNA of the CDR3 is TGTGCCAGCAGCTTGGGGGGGGGCACTGAAGCTTTCTTT. The encoded protein is CASSLGGGTEAFF.

As DNA, the CDR3 is TGTGCCAGCATCATGGACAGGTCCTCTGGAAACACCATATATTTT. Its translation is CASIMDRSSGNTIYF. The chain couples TRBV2 to TRBJ1-3; 7 bases line up with TRBD1. This CDR3 comprises 15 residues. The junction had 6 bases not matched to a gene; V was cut back by 7 bases and J by 0 bases. From germline, CDR1 is SNHLY and CDR2 FYNNEI.

The rearrangement joins TRBV2 to TRBJ1-1, with 8 nucleotides matching TRBD1. The germline V gene has CDR1 SNHLY and CDR2 FYNNEI. CDR3 length: 14 amino acids. J was trimmed by 4 bases and V by 3 bases; bases with no gene match: 4. CDR3 in DNA: TGTGCCAGCAGTGATGGACAGGGTGGCACTGAAGCTTTCTTT. Translated: CASSDGQGGTEAFF.

The J gene is TRBJ2-7, the V gene TRBV5-1, with a tentative D call TRBD1 (5 bases). The CDR3 loop spans 14 amino acids. Trimming removed 4 bases from V and 2 bases from J, with 13 bases in between. The V gene's germline CDR1 is SGHRS and CDR2 YFSETQ. DNA of the CDR3: TGCGCCAGCAGCGTCAACAGGAGCCCCTACGAGCAGTACTTC. It is translated as CASSVNRSPYEQYF. The whole variable domain, filled in from reference TRBV5-1 and TRBJ2-7, reads KAGVTQTPRYLIKTRGQQVTLSCSPISGHRSVSWYQQTPGQGLQFLFEYFSETQRNKGNFPGRFSGRQFSNSRSEMNVSTLELGDSALYLCASSVNRSPYEQYFGPGTRLTVT.

This clone was observed a single time. This chain joins TRBV7-2 and TRBJ1-1; 7 nucleotides match TRBD1. The ends lost 6 bases at V and 13 bases at J; junction bases unmatched: 14. CDR1 and CDR2 (germline): SGHTA, FQGNSA. The length of the CDR3 is 13 residues. DNA of the CDR3: TGTGCCAGCAGGCCAAACCCCAGGGGGTTCGATTTCTTT. This codes for CASRPNPRGFDFF.

The J gene is TRBJ2-5, the V gene TRBV4-2, with D perhaps TRBD2 (6 bases). The CDR3 sequence is 16 residues long. CDR1 and CDR2 (germline): LGHNA, YNFKEQ. The V and J ends lost 0 bases and 3 bases respectively, with 14 bases between them. The CDR3: CASSQDVGGREETQYF. The CDR3 region has the DNA TGTGCCAGCAGCCAAGATGTCGGGGGACGTGAAGAGACCCAGTACTTC.

The chain links TRBV5-1 to TRBJ2-3, with TRBD2 matching 7 bases. Germline trimming cut 5 bases from V and 3 bases from J; bases unmatched to any gene: 0. CDR3 length: 12 amino acids. From germline, CDR1 is SGHRS and CDR2 YFSETQ. CDR3 coding DNA: TGCGCCAGCAGGGGGGGGACAGATACGCAGTATTTT. Amino acids: CASRGGTDTQYF. Variable domain in full (rest from reference TRBV5-1 and TRBJ2-3): KAGVTQTPRYLIKTRGQQVTLSCSPISGHRSVSWYQQTPGQGLQFLFEYFSETQRNKGNFPGRFSGRQFSNSRSEMNVSTLELGDSALYLCASRGGTDTQYFGPGTRLTVL.

The chain employs TRBV19 and TRBJ1-1; D is perhaps TRBD1 (6 bases). The CDR3 has 16 residues. Germline CDR1 reads LNHDA; CDR2 reads SQIVND (reference sequence). The V gene lost 1 base and the J gene lost 3 bases, with 15 bases spanning the gap. This CDR3 is CASSIVSGGQYTEAFF. CDR3 DNA sequence: TGTGCCAGTAGTATAGTTTCGGGGGGGCAGTACACTGAAGCTTTCTTT.

The sample holds one count of this clone. The chain couples TRBV4-1 to TRBJ2-5; 7 positions match TRBD1. Germline V lookup: CDR1 MGHRA, CDR2 YSYEKL. The junction had 6 bases not matched to a gene; V was cut back by 3 bases and J by 2 bases. The CDR3 is 15 residues long. The CDR3 bases are TGCGCCAGCAGCCATCCCGACAGGGTACAAGAGACCCAGTACTTC. Amino acids: CASSHPDRVQETQYF.

The chain employs TRBV5-1 and TRBJ2-5, with 7 bases matching TRBD1. The CDR3 totals 16 residues. V shed 3 bases, J shed 5 bases, and the junction held 13 bases outside the gene matches. Germline-derived CDR1 and CDR2 are SGHRS and YFSETQ. CDR3 loop: CASSSHEGGILETQYF. The DNA of the CDR3 is TGCGCCAGCAGCTCGCATGAAGGGGGCATCTTGGAGACCCAGTACTTC.